The 9 T cell receptor beta chains given below trace back to one sample, sequenced in a study of OX40 agonist ivuxolimab in advanced cancers. Only in-frame clones appear in the TCRdb table, and some are missing; sequencing was by immunoSEQ multiplex PCR. Of around 74,000 clones in the sample, 65% to 90% are singletons; the top ten hold around 0.7%. Specimen: CD4+ or CD8+ T cells sorted from blood, collected in a trial of the OX40 agonist ivuxolimab. The receptors here all came from an adult with an advanced solid tumor such as melanoma, head and neck, liver or kidney cancer.

This chain connects TRBV18 to TRBJ1-5; D is perhaps TRBD1 (5 bases). CDR1 is KGHSH and CDR2 is LQKENI in the germline V gene. V dropped 0 bases and J dropped 9 bases, with 9 bases sitting between them. This CDR3 contains 13 residues. The CDR3 nucleotides read TGTGCCAGCTCACCACCGGGGCAAGGGCCCCAGCATTTT. This sequence encodes CASSPPGQGPQHF.

The chain links TRBV2 to TRBJ1-6, with TRBD1 matching 9 bases. Looked up from germline, CDR1 is SNHLY and CDR2 is FYNNEI. The CDR3 contains 16 residues. V lost 6 bases to trimming and J lost 10 bases; unmatched junction nucleotides: 13. The CDR3 region is CASRDGNRGLNSPLHF. CDR3 bases: TGTGCCAGCAGGGACGGAAACAGGGGGCTTAACTCACCCCTCCACTTT.

This chain connects TRBV19 to TRBJ1-2, with 9 bases matching TRBD1. V shed 4 bases and J 5 bases; nucleotides not matched to a gene: 5. CDR1 and CDR2 from the germline V gene are LNHDA and SQIVND (reference sequence). The CDR3 length is 14 residues. CDR3 protein: CASSTTGGVYGYTF. CDR3 in DNA: TGTGCCAGTAGTACCACAGGGGGCGTTTATGGCTACACCTTC.

J is TRBJ2-5 and V is TRBV10-3; TRBD2 agrees at 10 bases. Germline V CDR1 and CDR2: ENHRY, SYGVKD. Unmatched junction bases numbered 3, after V lost 5 bases and J lost 3 bases. The CDR3 sequence is 14 residues long. The CDR3, as DNA: TGTGCCATCAGTCATGGACTAGCGGAAGAGACCCAGTACTTC. Translating gives CAISHGLAEETQYF.

The chain links TRBV18 to TRBJ1-1; no definite D call. The V end was cut by 0 bases, the J end by 1 base, with 6 bases between. Germline loops: CDR1 KGHSH, CDR2 LQKENI. The CDR3 totals 14 residues. CDR3 bases: TGTGCCAGCTCACCACCCGGGAGGAACACTGAAGCTTTCTTT. It codes for CASSPPGRNTEAFF.

In the case of this clone: The same CDR3 also results from other DNA sequences found in this sample. The J gene is TRBJ2-5, the V gene TRBV2; weak D call: TRBD1 (5 bases). Germline V CDR1 and CDR2: SNHLY, FYNNEI. The CDR3 is 14 amino acids. Trimming took 4 bases from V and 2 from J, leaving 11 bases between them. The CDR3 nucleotides read TGTGCCAGCAGTGTTGGGGCTCTGCAAGAGACCCAGTACTTC. Translating gives CASSVGALQETQYF.

The chain has TRBV18 and TRBJ2-1; TRBD2 aligns across 11 bases. J was trimmed by 0 bases and V by 4 bases; bases with no gene match: 5. Germline CDR1 KGHSH, CDR2 LQKENI. This CDR3 has 17 residues. The DNA of the CDR3 is TGTGCCAGCTCACGGACTAGCGGGTCAGGCTCCTACAATGAGCAGTTCTTC. It is translated as CASSRTSGSGSYNEQFF.

The chain combines TRBV5-1 with TRBJ1-1; 7 nucleotides match TRBD1. Looked up from germline, CDR1 is SGHRS and CDR2 is YFSETQ. V was clipped by 3 bases and J by 7 bases; unmatched bases: 15. The CDR3 loop spans 16 amino acids. The CDR3 protein is CASSSGGGYGRGEAFF. In nucleotides, the CDR3 is TGCGCCAGCAGCTCTGGAGGGGGCTATGGGCGAGGTGAAGCTTTCTTT.

Of note for this clone: Sequence at one end of the junction differs from germline and may be a read error. The chain combines TRBV18 with TRBJ1-2; D is undetermined. Germline V CDR1 and CDR2: KGHSH, LQKENI. This CDR3 spans 14 amino acids. The CDR3 coding sequence is TGTGCCAGCTCACCCATGTCCGACGGGGAAGGCTGCACCTTC. Its protein product is CASSPMSDGEGCTF.